This TCR beta chain was sequenced in a study of T cells in Graves' hyperthyroidism and ophthalmopathy. These patients, aged 18 to 65, had recently diagnosed hyperthyroidism lasting under 2 months. Clinical symptoms, serum thyroxine, TRAb, thyroid ultrasound and orbital computed tomography established diagnosis. Fresh peripheral blood, about 10 ml of it, supplied the PBMCs. Using RNA transcripts as the source, TCR beta CDR3 regions were amplified. First-round RT-PCR of the TCR CDR3 relied on the HTBI primer set. From the multiplex PCR reads, TCRdb called clonotypes with MiXCR, one entry per CDR3 protein. Of approximately 560,000 distinct CDR3 sequences listed, 15% to 18% were seen once; the top ten hold under 7.5%. Trimming took 3 bases from V and 7 from J; bases not matched to a gene: 7. This CDR3 comprises 15 residues. From germline, CDR1 is SGHRS and CDR2 YFSETQ.

The chain combines TRBV5-1 with TRBJ2-1, with 10 bases matching TRBD2. This clonotype was sampled from a woman under 40 with Graves' hyperthyroidism. The specimen was blood. CDR3 in DNA: TGCGCCAGCAGCTGGATAGCGGGAGGCGGTAATGAGCAGTTCTTC. The encoded protein is CASSWIAGGGNEQFF.